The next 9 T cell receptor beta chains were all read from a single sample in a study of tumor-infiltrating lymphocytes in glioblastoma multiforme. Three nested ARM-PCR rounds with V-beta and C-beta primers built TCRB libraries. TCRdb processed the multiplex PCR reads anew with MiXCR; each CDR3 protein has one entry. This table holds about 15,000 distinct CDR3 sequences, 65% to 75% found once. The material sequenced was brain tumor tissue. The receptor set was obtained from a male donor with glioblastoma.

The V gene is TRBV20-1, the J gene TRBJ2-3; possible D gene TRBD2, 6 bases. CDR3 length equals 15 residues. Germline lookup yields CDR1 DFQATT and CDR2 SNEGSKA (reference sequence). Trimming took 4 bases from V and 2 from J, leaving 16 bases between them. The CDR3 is CSATRGTQSTDTQYF. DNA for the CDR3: TGCAGTGCTACGCGGGGAACACAGTCCACAGATACGCAGTATTTT.

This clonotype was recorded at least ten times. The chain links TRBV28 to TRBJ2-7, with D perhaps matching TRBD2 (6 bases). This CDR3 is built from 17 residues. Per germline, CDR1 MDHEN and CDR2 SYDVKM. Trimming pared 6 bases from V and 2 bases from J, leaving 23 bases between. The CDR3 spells CASRSGPGRGGTYEQYF. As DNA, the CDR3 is TGTGCCAGCAGGTCCGGGCCAGGTCGTGGGGGGACCTACGAGCAGTACTTC.

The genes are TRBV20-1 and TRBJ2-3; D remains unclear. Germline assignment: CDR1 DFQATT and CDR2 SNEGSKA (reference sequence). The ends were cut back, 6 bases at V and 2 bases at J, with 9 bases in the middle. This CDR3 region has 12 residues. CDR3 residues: CSARKDTDTQYF. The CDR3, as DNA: TGCAGTGCCCGAAAGGACACAGATACGCAGTATTTT.

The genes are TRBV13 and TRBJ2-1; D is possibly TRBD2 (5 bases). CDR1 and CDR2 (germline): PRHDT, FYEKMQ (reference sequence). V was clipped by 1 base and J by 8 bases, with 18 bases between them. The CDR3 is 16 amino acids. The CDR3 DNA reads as TGTGCCAGCAGCTTAGACGCTGGCATGACGGAGGATGAGCAGTTCTTC. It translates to CASSLDAGMTEDEQFF. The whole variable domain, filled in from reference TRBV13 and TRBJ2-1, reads AAGVIQSPRHLIKEKRETATLKCYPIPRHDTVYWYQQGPGQDPQFLISFYEKMQSDKGSIPDRFSAQQFSDYHSELNMSSLELGDSALYFCASSLDAGMTEDEQFFGPGTRLTVL.

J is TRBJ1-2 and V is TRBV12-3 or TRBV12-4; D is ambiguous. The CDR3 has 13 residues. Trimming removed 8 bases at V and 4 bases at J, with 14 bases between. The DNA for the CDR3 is TGTGCCAGCGCGCCGGAGAGGACCTATGGCTACACCTTC. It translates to CASAPERTYGYTF.

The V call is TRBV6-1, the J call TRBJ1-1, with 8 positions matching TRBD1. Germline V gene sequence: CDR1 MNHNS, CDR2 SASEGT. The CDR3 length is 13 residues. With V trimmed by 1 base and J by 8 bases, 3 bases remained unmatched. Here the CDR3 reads CASSEVGDREAFF. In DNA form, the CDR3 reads TGTGCCAGCAGTGAAGTAGGGGACAGGGAAGCTTTCTTT.

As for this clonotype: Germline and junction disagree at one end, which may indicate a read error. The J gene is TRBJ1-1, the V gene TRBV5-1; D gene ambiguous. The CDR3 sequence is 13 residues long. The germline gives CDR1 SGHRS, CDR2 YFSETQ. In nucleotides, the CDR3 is TGCGCCAGCAGTTTTTGGTGGAACACTGATGCTTTCTTT. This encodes CASSFWWNTDAFF. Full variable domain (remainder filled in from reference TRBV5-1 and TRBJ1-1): KAGVTQTPRYLIKTRGQQVTLSCSPISGHRSVSWYQQTPGQGLQFLFEYFSETQRNKGNFPGRFSGRQFSNSRSEMNVSTLELGDSALYLCASSFWWNTDAFFGQGTRLTVV.

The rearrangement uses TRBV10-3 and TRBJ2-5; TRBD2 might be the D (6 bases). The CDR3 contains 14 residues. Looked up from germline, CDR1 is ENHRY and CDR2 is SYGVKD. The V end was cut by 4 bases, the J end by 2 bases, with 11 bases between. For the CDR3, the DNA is TGTGCCATCAGTGCCGCGGGGAATCAAGAGACCCAGTACTTC. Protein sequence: CAISAAGNQETQYF.

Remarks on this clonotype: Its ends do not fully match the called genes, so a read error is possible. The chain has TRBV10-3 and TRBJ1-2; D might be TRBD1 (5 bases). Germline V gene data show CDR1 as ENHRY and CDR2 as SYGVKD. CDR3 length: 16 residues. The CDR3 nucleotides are TGTGCCATCAGTGACCCCACTCCACAGGCGGAATATGTCTACACCTTC. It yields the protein CAISDPTPQAEYVYTF.